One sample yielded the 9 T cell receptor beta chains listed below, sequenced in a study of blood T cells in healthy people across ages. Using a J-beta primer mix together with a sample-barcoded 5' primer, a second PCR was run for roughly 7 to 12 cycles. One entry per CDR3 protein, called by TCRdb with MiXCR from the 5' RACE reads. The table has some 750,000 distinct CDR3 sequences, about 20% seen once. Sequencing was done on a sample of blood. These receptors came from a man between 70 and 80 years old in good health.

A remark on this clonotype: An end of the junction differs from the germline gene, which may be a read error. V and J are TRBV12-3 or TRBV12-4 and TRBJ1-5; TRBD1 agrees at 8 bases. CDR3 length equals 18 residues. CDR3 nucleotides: TGTGCCAGCAGTCGACAGGGGATAAGTCAATTCGGCAATCAGCCCCAGAATTTT. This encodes CASSRQGISQFGNQPQNF.

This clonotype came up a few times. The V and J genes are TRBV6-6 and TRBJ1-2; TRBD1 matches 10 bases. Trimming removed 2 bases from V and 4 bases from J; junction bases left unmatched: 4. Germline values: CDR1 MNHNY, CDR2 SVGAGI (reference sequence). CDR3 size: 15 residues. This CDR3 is CASSYGTGDVYGYTF. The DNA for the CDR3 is TGTGCCAGCAGTTACGGGACAGGGGATGTCTATGGCTACACCTTC.

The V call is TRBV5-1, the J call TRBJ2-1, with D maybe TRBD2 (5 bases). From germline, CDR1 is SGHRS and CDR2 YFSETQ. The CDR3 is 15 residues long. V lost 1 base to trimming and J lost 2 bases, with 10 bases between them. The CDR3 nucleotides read TGCGCCAGCAGCTTGATGGTAGCGACCTACAATGAGCAGTTCTTC. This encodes CASSLMVATYNEQFF.

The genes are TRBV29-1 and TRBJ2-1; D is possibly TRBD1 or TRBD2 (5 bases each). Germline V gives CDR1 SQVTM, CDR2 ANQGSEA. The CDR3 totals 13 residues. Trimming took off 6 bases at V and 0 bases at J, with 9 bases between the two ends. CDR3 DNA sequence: TGCAGCGTCGAGGGGTTCTCCTACAATGAGCAGTTCTTC. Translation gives CSVEGFSYNEQFF.

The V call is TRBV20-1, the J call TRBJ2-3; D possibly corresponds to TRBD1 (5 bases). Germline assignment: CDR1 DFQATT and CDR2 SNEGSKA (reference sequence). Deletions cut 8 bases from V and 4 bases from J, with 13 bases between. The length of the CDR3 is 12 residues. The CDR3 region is CSPSLGADTQYF. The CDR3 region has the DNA TGCAGTCCGTCCCTAGGGGCAGATACGCAGTATTTT.

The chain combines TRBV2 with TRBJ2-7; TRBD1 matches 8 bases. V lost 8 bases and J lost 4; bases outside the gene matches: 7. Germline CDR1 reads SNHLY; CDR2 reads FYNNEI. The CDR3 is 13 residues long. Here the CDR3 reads CASGGQGLYEQYF. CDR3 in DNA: TGTGCCAGCGGCGGACAGGGTTTATACGAGCAGTACTTC.

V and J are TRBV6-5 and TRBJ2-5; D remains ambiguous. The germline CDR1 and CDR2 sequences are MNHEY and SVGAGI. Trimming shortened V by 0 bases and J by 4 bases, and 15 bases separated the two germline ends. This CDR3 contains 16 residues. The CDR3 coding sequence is TGTGCCAGCAGTTACTCGAACTTGCCTGGACGAGAGACCCAGTACTTC. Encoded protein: CASSYSNLPGRETQYF.

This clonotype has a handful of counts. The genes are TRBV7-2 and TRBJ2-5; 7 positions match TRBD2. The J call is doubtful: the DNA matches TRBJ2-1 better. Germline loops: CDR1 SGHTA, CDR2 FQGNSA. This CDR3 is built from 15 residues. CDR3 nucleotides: TGTGCCAGCAGCTTAGACCTAGCGGCTAACAATGAGCAGTTCTTC. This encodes CASSLDLAANNEQFF.

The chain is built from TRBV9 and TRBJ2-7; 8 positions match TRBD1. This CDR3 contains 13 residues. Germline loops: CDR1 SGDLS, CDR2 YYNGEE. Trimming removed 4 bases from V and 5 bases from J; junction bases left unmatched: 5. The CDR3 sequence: CASSPGGGNEQYF. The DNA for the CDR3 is TGTGCCAGCAGCCCAGGGGGCGGGAACGAGCAGTACTTC.